Presented here are 2 T cell receptor beta chains from one specimen sequenced in a study of blood T cell repertoires in COVID-19. Measured with immunoSEQ multiplex PCR; TCRdb has only the in-frame clones, and not every one. The table lists 180,000 or so clones, roughly 79% of them singletons. Sequenced: peripheral blood. The receptors shown here come from a middle-aged woman with COVID-19, enrolled during active disease.

The V and J genes are TRBV2 and TRBJ2-2; TRBD2 matches at 9 bases. V was clipped by 6 bases and J by 6 bases; unmatched bases: 2. The CDR3 extends over 13 amino acids. Germline loops: CDR1 SNHLY, CDR2 FYNNEI. The CDR3 here is CASRERGAGELFF. In DNA form, the CDR3 reads TGTGCCAGCAGAGAGCGGGGGGCCGGGGAGCTGTTTTTT.

This clone was detected only once. The V gene is TRBV7-3, the J gene TRBJ2-3; D gene unclear. Per germline, CDR1 SGHTA and CDR2 FQGTGA. Trimming removed 1 base from V and 3 bases from J, with 11 bases in between. The CDR3 extends over 15 amino acids. CDR3 nucleotide sequence: TGTGCCAGCAGCTTAATTGACTCCCTTACAGATACGCAGTATTTT. Translation: CASSLIDSLTDTQYF. The full variable domain, in which reference TRBV7-3 and TRBJ2-3 provide the parts outside the CDR3, is GAGVSQTPSNKVTEKGKYVELRCDPISGHTALYWYRQSLGQGPEFLIYFQGTGAADDSGLPNDRFFAVRPEGSVSTLKIQRTERGDSAVYLCASSLIDSLTDTQYFGPGTRLTVL.